Listed below are T cell receptor beta chains from one sample, sequenced in a study of cytomegalovirus exposure and HLA in healthy donors. Clones were read by immunoSEQ multiplex PCR, and TCRdb kept only the in-frame ones, dropping some. This table lists about 160,000 clones. Specimen: PBMCs. These receptors originate from a woman aged 60-75 years in good health and CMV-seronegative. Both conserved end residues are part of each CDR3. A D gene is named only where the DNA matches it firmly.

d_gene: TRBD1; j_gene: TRBJ1-4; v_gene: TRBV2; CDR3nt: TGTGCCAGCAGCTCCGGGACAGCTTCGGAAAAACTGTTTTTT; CDR3aa: CASSSGTASEKLFF
d_gene: NA; j_gene: TRBJ1-3; v_gene: TRBV30; CDR3nt: TGTGCCTGGAGACACACGGGAGGCTCTGGAAACACCATATATTTT; CDR3aa: CAWRHTGGSGNTIYF
d_gene: TRBD1; j_gene: TRBJ2-7; v_gene: TRBV7-9; CDR3nt: TGTGCCAGCAACGGCGGGACAGGCGAGCAGTACTTC; CDR3aa: CASNGGTGEQYF
d_gene: TRBD1; j_gene: TRBJ2-1; v_gene: TRBV5-1; CDR3nt: TGCGCCAGCAGCTTGACAGGGGGCTTAAATGAGCAGTTCTTC; CDR3aa: CASSLTGGLNEQFF
d_gene: NA; j_gene: TRBJ2-2; v_gene: TRBV2; CDR3nt: TGTGCCAGCAGTGAACTGAGCGGGCCGAACACCGGGGAGCTGTTTTTT; CDR3aa: CASSELSGPNTGELFF
d_gene: NA; j_gene: TRBJ1-1; v_gene: TRBV7-3; CDR3nt: TGTGCCAGCAGCTTACCGGGGGTGGACACTGAAGCTTTCTTT; CDR3aa: CASSLPGVDTEAFF
d_gene: NA; j_gene: TRBJ1-1; v_gene: TRBV7-6; CDR3nt: TGTGCCAGCAGCTCATCCAGGGAGGACACTGAAGCTTTCTTT; CDR3aa: CASSSSREDTEAFF
d_gene: TRBD1; j_gene: TRBJ2-1; v_gene: TRBV6-4; CDR3nt: TGTGCCAGCTCCGTTAAGGGATGGGGACAGGGAGGCAATGAGCAGTTCTTC; CDR3aa: CASSVKGWGQGGNEQFF
d_gene: NA; j_gene: TRBJ1-2; v_gene: TRBV6-1; CDR3nt: TGTGCCAGCAGTGAAAGGTGGGGGGGTAGAGATGGCTACACCTTC; CDR3aa: CASSERWGGRDGYTF
d_gene: NA; j_gene: TRBJ1-5; v_gene: TRBV4-3; CDR3nt: TGCGCCAGCAGCCAAGAGGGGAGACAGCCCCAGCATTTT; CDR3aa: CASSQEGRQPQHF
d_gene: NA; j_gene: TRBJ1-1; v_gene: TRBV7-8; CDR3nt: TGTGCCAGCACCTGGAGCACGAAGAACACTGAAGCTTTCTTT; CDR3aa: CASTWSTKNTEAFF
d_gene: TRBD1; j_gene: TRBJ1-1; v_gene: TRBV6-6; CDR3nt: TGTGCCAGCAGTTACTCCCTAGGGGGCATAGCTTTCTTT; CDR3aa: CASSYSLGGIAFF
d_gene: NA; j_gene: TRBJ2-5; v_gene: TRBV6-5; CDR3nt: TGTGCCAGCAGTTACTCCGCGGGGCTCCAAGAGACCCAGTACTTC; CDR3aa: CASSYSAGLQETQYF
d_gene: NA; j_gene: TRBJ1-2; v_gene: TRBV30; CDR3nt: TGTGCCTGGATGAGGCTGTCGGGCTATGGCTACACCTTC; CDR3aa: CAWMRLSGYGYTF
d_gene: NA; j_gene: TRBJ2-7; v_gene: TRBV2; CDR3nt: TGTGCCAGCAGTGCCGGACAGTTTTCCGAGCAGTACTTC; CDR3aa: CASSAGQFSEQYF
d_gene: TRBD2; j_gene: TRBJ2-1; v_gene: TRBV7-2; CDR3nt: TGTGCCAGCAGCCAGGGGGGACTAGCGGGCTATGAGCAGTTCTTC; CDR3aa: CASSQGGLAGYEQFF
d_gene: TRBD2; j_gene: TRBJ2-1; v_gene: TRBV6-1; CDR3nt: TGTGCCAGCAGTGCCCCCTGGGCTAGCGGGCAATACAATGAGCAGTTCTTC; CDR3aa: CASSAPWASGQYNEQFF
d_gene: TRBD2; j_gene: TRBJ2-7; v_gene: TRBV10-1; CDR3nt: TGCGCCAGCAGTGAGCGGGAGGGCCGAATAGGCGAGCAGTACTTC; CDR3aa: CASSEREGRIGEQYF
d_gene: NA; j_gene: TRBJ2-3; v_gene: TRBV7-2; CDR3nt: TGTGCCAGCAGCTTAGCCCGGCGGGATACGCAGTATTTT; CDR3aa: CASSLARRDTQYF
d_gene: NA; j_gene: TRBJ1-2; v_gene: TRBV5-6; CDR3nt: TGTGCCAGCAGCTTGAAGAGGTATGGCTACACCTTC; CDR3aa: CASSLKRYGYTF